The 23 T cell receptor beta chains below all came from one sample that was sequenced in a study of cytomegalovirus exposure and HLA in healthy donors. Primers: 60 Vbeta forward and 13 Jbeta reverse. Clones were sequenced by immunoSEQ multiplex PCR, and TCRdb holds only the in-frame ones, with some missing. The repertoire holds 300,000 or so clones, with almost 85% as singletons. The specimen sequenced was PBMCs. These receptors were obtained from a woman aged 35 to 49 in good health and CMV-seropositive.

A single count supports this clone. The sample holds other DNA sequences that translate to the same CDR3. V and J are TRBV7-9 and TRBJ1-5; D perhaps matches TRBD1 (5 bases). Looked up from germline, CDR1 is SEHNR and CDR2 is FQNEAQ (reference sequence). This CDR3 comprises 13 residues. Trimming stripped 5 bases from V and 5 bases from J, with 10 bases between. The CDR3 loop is CASSLSGDQPQHF. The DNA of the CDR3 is TGTGCCAGCAGCCTATCGGGGGATCAGCCCCAGCATTTT.

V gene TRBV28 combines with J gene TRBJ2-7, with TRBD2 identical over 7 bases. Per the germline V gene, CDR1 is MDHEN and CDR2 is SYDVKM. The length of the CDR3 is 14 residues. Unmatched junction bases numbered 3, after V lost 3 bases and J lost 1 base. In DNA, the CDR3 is TGTGCCAGCAGTTTGGGAGGGGAATCCTACGAGCAGTACTTC. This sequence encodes CASSLGGESYEQYF.

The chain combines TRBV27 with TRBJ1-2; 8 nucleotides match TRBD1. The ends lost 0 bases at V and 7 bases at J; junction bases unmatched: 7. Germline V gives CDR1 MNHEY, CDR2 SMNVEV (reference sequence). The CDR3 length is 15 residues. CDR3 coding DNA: TGTGCCAGCAGTTTATCGGGCAGGGGGCGCTCTGGCTACACCTTC. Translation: CASSLSGRGRSGYTF.

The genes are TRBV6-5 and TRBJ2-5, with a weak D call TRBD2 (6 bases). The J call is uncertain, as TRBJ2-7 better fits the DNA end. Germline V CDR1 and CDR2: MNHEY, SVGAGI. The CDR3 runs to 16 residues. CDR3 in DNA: TGTGCCAGCAGTTACTCGATCGGCGGGAAGAAGCACGAGCAGTACTTC. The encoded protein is CASSYSIGGKKHEQYF.

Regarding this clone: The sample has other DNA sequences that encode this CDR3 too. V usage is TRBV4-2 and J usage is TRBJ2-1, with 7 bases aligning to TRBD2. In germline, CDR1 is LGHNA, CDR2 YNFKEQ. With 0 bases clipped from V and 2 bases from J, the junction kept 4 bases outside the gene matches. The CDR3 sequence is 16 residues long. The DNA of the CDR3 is TGTGCCAGCAGCCAAGATCCGAGCGGGACCTACAATGAGCAGTTCTTC. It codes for CASSQDPSGTYNEQFF.

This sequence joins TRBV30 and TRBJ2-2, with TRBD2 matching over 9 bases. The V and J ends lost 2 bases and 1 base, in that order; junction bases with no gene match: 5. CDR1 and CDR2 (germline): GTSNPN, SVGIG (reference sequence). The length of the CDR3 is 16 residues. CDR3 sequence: CAWSLRLAVNTGELFF. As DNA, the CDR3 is TGTGCCTGGAGTCTCCGACTAGCGGTGAACACCGGGGAGCTGTTTTTT.

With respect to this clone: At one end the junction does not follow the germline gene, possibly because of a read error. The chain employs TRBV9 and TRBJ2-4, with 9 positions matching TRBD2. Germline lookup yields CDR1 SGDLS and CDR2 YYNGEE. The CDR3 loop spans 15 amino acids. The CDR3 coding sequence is TGTGCCAGCAGCGATCTTAGCGGGAGTCGGAACAGTCAGTACTTC. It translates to CASSDLSGSRNSQYF. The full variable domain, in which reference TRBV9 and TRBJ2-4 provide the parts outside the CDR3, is DSGVTQTPKHLITATGQRVTLRCSPRSGDLSVYWYQQSLDQGLQFLIQYYNGEERAKGNILERFSAQQFPDLHSELNLSSLELGDSALYFCASSDLSGSRNSQYFGAGTRLSVL.

CDR3 loop: CASTKGLAYEQYF. CDR3 bases: TGTGCCAGCACCAAGGGGCTAGCCTACGAGCAGTACTTC. The gene calls are TRBV25-1 and TRBJ2-7; possible D gene TRBD1, 5 bases. The CDR3 totals 13 residues. Germline assignment: CDR1 MGHDK and CDR2 SYGVNS. V dropped 7 bases and J dropped 2 bases, with 12 bases sitting between them.

The CDR3 DNA sequence: TGTGCCAGCAGTTCCCTAGCGGGATACAATGAGCAGTTCTTC. This sequence encodes CASSSLAGYNEQFF. The V gene is TRBV28, the J gene TRBJ2-1; TRBD2 matches 9 bases. From germline, CDR1 is MDHEN and CDR2 SYDVKM. The CDR3 has 14 residues. V lost 4 bases and J lost 4; bases outside the gene matches: 2.

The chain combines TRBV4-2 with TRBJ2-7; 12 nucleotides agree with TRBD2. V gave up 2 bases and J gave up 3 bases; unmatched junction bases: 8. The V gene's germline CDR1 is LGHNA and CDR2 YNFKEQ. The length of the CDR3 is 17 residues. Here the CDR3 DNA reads TGTGCCAGCAGCCAAACTAGCGGGAGGTCACTAGGCTACGAGCAGTACTTC. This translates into CASSQTSGRSLGYEQYF.

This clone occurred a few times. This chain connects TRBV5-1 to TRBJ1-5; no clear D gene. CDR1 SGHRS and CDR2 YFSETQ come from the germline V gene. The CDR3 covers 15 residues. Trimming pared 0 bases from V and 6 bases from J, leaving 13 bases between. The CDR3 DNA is TGCGCCAGCAGCTTGGATGGAGGCGGAGTTCAGCCCCAGCATTTT. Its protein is CASSLDGGGVQPQHF. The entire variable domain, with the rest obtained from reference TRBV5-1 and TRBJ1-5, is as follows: KAGVTQTPRYLIKTRGQQVTLSCSPISGHRSVSWYQQTPGQGLQFLFEYFSETQRNKGNFPGRFSGRQFSNSRSEMNVSTLELGDSALYLCASSLDGGGVQPQHFGDGTRLSIL.

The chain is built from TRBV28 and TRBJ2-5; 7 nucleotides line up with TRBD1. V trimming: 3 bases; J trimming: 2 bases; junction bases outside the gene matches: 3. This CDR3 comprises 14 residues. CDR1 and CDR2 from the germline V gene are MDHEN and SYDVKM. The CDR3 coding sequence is TGTGCCAGCAGTTTGGGGGACAGACAAGAGACCCAGTACTTC. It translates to CASSLGDRQETQYF.

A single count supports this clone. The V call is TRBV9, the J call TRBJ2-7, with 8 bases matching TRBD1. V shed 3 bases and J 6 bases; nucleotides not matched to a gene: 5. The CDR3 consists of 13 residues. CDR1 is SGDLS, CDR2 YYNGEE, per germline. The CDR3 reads CASSGTGRLEQYF. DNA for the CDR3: TGTGCCAGCAGCGGGACAGGGAGGCTCGAGCAGTACTTC.

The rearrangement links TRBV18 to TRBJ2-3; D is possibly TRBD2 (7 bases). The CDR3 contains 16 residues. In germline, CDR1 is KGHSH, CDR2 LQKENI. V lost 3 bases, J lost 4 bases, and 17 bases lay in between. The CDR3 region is CASSPVGGPSPDTQYF. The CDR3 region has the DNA TGTGCCAGCTCACCGGTGGGGGGGCCTTCCCCAGATACGCAGTATTTT.

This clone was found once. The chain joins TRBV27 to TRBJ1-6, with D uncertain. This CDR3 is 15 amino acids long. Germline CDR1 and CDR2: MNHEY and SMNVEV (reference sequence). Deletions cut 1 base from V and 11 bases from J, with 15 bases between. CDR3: CASSLWEGGNPPLHF. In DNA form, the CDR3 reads TGTGCCAGCAGTTTATGGGAGGGAGGGAACCCACCCCTCCACTTT.

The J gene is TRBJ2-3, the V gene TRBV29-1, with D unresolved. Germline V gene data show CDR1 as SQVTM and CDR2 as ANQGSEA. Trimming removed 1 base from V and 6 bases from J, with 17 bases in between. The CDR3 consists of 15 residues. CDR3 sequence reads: CSVEVGSSTPDTQYF. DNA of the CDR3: TGCAGCGTTGAAGTAGGCTCTAGTACTCCCGATACGCAGTATTTT.

CDR3 region: CASSQAIRVEENEKLFF. The CDR3 DNA sequence: TGTGCCAGCAGCCAAGCTATTCGGGTCGAGGAAAATGAAAAACTGTTTTTT. The chain has TRBV4-2 and TRBJ1-4; D gene ambiguous. CDR3 length: 17 amino acids. V was cut by 1 base and J by 5 bases, with 17 bases left in between. CDR1 is LGHNA, CDR2 YNFKEQ, per germline.

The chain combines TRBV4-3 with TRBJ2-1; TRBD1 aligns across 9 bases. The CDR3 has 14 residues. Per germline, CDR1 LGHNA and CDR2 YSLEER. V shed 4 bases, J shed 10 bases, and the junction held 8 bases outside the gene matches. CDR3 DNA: TGCGCCAGCAGCCGGGGACAGGGTAAAGGGGAGCAGTTCTTC. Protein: CASSRGQGKGEQFF.

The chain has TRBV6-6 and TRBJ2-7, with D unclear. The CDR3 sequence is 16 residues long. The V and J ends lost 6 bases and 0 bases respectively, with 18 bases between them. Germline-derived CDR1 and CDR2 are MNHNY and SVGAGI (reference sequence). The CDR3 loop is CASRSTFTGASYEQYF. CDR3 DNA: TGTGCCAGCAGATCGACCTTCACCGGAGCCTCCTACGAGCAGTACTTC.

CDR3 DNA sequence: TGTGCCAGTAGTATGATTGGAGCTATCCAAGAGACCCAGTACTTC. This translates into CASSMIGAIQETQYF. V gene TRBV19 combines with J gene TRBJ2-5; D not resolved. This CDR3 has 15 residues. V gave up 3 bases and J gave up 1 base, with 12 bases separating them. The germline CDR1 and CDR2 sequences are LNHDA and SQIVND (reference sequence). The variable domain in full, completed from reference TRBV19 and TRBJ2-5, reads DGGITQSPKYLFRKEGQNVTLSCEQNLNHDAMYWYRQDPGQGLRLIYYSQIVNDFQKGDIAEGYSVSREKKESFPLTVTSAQKNPTAFYLCASSMIGAIQETQYFGPGTRLLVL.

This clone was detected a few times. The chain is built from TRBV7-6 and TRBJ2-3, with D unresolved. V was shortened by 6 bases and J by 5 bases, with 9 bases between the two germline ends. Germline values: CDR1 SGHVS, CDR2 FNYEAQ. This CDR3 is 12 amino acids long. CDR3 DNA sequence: TGTGCCAGCAGTTGGAGTGAAGATACGCAGTATTTT. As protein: CASSWSEDTQYF.

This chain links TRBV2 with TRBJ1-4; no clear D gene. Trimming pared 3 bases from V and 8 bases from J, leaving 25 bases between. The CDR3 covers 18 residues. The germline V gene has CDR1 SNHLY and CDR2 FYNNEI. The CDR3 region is CASSERASTWGNGEKLFF. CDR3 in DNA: TGTGCCAGCAGTGAGAGGGCCAGCACGTGGGGAAATGGAGAAAAACTGTTTTTT.

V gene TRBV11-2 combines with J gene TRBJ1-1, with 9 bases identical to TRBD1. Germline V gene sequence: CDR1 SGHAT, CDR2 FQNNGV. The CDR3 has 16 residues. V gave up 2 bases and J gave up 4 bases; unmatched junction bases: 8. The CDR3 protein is CASSLMGQGRVTEAFF. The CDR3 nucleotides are TGTGCCAGCAGCTTAATGGGACAGGGTCGTGTCACTGAAGCTTTCTTT.